This paragraph covers one T cell receptor (beta chain) sequence. The target antigen is unknown. The sample originates from a study of OX40 agonist ivuxolimab in advanced cancers. Regarding the study as a whole: Nonresponders, in some cases, also had low normalized T-cell clonal expansion.

Here immunoSEQ multiplex PCR was the method, and the copy in TCRdb shows in-frame clones only, minus some. The sample holds about 69,000 clones, nearly 90% seen once. This CDR3 region has 14 residues. Trimming took off 6 bases at V and 0 bases at J, with 9 bases between the two ends. Germline values: CDR1 MDHEN, CDR2 SYDVKM. This chain joins TRBV28 and TRBJ1-5, with TRBD1 as a possible D gene (5 bases). Sequenced material: CD4+ or CD8+ T cells sorted from blood, taken in a trial of the OX40 agonist ivuxolimab. The origin of this receptor is an adult with an advanced solid tumor such as melanoma, head and neck, liver or kidney cancer. CDR3 loop: CASRLGGSNQPQHF. The CDR3 coding sequence is TGTGCCAGCAGACTGGGGGGTAGCAATCAGCCCCAGCATTTT.